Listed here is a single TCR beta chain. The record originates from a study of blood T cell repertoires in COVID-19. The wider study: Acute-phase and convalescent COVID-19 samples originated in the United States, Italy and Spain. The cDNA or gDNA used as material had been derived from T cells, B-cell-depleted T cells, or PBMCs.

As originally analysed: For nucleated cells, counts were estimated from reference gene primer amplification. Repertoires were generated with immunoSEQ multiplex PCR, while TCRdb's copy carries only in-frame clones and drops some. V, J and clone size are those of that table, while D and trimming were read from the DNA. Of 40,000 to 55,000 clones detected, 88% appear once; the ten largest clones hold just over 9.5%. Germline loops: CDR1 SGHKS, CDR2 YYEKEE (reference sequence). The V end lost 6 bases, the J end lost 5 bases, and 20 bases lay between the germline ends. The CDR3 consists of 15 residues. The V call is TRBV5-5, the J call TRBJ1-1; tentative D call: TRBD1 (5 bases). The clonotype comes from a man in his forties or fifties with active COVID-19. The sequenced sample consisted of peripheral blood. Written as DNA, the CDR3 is TGTGCCAGCACCCTGTCCGGGCAGGGAACAACTGAAGCTTTCTTT. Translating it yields CASTLSGQGTTEAFF.